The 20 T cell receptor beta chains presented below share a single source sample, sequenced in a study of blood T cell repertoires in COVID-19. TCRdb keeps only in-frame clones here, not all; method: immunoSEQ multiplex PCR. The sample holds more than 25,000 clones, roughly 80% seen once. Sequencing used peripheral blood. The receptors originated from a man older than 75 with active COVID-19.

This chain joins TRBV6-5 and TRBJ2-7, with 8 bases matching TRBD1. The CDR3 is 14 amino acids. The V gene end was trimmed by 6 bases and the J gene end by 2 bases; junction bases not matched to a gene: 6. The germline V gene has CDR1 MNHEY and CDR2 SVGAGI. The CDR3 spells CASSAGTGPYEQYF. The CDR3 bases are TGTGCCAGCAGCGCCGGGACAGGTCCCTACGAGCAGTACTTC.

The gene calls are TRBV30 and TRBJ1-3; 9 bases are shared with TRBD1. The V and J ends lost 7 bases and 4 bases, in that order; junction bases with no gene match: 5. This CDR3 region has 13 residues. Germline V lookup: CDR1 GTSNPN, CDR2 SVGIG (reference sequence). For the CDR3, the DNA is TGTGCCTCCGGGACAGGGAAGGGAAACACCATATATTTT. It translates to CASGTGKGNTIYF.

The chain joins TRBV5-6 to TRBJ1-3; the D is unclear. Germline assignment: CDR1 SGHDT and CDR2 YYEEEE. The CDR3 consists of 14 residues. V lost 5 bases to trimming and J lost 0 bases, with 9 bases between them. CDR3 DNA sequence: TGTGCCAGCAGTAAACCGAGCTCTGGAAACACCATATATTTT. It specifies CASSKPSSGNTIYF. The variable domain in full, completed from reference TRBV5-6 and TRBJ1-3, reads DAGVTQSPTHLIKTRGQQVTLRCSPKSGHDTVSWYQQALGQGPQFIFQYYEEEERQRGNFPDRFSGHQFPNYSSELNVNALLLGDSALYLCASSKPSSGNTIYFGEGSWLTVV.

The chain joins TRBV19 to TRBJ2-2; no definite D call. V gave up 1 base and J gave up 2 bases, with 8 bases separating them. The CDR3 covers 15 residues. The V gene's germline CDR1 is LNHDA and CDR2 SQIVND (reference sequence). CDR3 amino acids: CASSIVSSNTGELFF. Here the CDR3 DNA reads TGTGCCAGTAGTATAGTTAGTAGTAACACCGGGGAGCTGTTTTTT.

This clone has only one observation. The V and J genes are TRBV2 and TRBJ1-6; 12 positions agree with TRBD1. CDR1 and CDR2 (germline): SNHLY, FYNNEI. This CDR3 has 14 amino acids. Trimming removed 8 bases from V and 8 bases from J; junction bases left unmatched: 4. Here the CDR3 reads CASAGTGGDSPLHF. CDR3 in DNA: TGTGCCAGCGCCGGGACAGGGGGCGATTCACCCCTCCACTTT. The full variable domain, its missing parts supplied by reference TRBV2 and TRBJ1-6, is EPEVTQTPSHQVTQMGQEVILRCVPISNHLYFYWYRQILGQKVEFLVSFYNNEISEKSEIFDDQFSVERPDGSNFTLKIRSTKLEDSAMYFCASAGTGGDSPLHFGNGTRLTVT.

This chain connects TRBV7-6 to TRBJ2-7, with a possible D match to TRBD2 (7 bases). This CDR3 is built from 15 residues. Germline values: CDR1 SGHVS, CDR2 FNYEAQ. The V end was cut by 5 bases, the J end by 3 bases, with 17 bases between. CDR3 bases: TGTGCCAGCAGCCCGCGGGGAGGGGGGCTCTACGAGCAGTACTTC. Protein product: CASSPRGGGLYEQYF.

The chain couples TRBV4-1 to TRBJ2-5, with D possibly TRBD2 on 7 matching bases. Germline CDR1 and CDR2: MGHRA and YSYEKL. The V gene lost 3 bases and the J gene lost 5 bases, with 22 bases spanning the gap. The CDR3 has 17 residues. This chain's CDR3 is CASSHAGGRGRWETQYF. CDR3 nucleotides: TGCGCCAGCAGCCACGCAGGCGGGCGGGGGCGGTGGGAGACCCAGTACTTC.

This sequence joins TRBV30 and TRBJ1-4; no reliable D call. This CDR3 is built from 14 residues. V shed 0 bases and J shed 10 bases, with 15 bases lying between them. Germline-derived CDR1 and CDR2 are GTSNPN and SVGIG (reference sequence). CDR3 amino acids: CAWSVVKAGGKLFF. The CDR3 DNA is TGTGCCTGGAGTGTAGTAAAGGCTGGAGGAAAACTGTTTTTT.

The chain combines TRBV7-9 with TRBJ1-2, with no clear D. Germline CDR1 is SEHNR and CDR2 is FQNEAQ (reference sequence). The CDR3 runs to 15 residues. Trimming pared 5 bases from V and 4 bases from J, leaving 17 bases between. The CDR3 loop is CASSGGVAQLYGYTF. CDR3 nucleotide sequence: TGTGCCAGCAGCGGAGGCGTAGCCCAGCTCTATGGCTACACCTTC.

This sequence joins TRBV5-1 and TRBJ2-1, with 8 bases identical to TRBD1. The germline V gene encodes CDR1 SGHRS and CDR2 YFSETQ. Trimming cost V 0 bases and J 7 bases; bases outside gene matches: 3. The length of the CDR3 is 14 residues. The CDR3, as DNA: TGCGCCAGCAGCTTGGAACAGGGGGAGAATGAGCAGTTCTTC. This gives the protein CASSLEQGENEQFF. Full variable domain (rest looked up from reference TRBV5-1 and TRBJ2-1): KAGVTQTPRYLIKTRGQQVTLSCSPISGHRSVSWYQQTPGQGLQFLFEYFSETQRNKGNFPGRFSGRQFSNSRSEMNVSTLELGDSALYLCASSLEQGENEQFFGPGTRLTVL.

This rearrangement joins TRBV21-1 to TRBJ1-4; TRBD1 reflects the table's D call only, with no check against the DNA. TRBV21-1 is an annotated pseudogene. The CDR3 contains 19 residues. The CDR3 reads CASSPQRRSQGATNEKLFF. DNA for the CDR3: TGTGCCAGCAGCCCCCAGAGGCGCTCCCAGGGGGCGACTAATGAAAAACTGTTTTTT.

The chain's CDR3 is CASSQQQGPGNTIYF. CDR3 DNA: TGCGCCAGCAGCCAACAACAGGGGCCTGGAAACACCATATATTTT. The J gene is TRBJ1-3, the V gene TRBV4-1, with 7 bases matching TRBD1. V lost 2 bases to trimming and J lost 2 bases; unmatched junction nucleotides: 3. The germline CDR1 and CDR2 sequences are MGHRA and YSYEKL. The CDR3 extends over 15 amino acids.

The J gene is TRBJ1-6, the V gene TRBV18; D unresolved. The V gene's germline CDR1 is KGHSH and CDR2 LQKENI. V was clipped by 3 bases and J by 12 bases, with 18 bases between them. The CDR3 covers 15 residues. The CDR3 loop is CASSPSRPPLGPLHF. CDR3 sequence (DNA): TGTGCCAGCTCACCCTCCCGGCCTCCTCTAGGACCCCTCCACTTT.

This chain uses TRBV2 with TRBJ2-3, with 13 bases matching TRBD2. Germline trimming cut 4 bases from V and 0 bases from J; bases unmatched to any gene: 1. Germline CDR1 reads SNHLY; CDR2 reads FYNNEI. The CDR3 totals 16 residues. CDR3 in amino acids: CASSALAGGSTDTQYF. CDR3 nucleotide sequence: TGTGCCAGCAGTGCACTAGCGGGGGGGAGCACAGATACGCAGTATTTT.

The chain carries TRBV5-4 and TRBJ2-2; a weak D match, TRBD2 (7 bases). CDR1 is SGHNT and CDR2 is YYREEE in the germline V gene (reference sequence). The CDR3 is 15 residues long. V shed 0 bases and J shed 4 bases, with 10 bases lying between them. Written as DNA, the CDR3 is TGTGCCAGCAGCTTGGCGGCGGGGGCCACCGGGGAGCTGTTTTTT. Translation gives CASSLAAGATGELFF. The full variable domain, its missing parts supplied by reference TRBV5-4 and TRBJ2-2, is ETGVTQSPTHLIKTRGQQVTLRCSSQSGHNTVSWYQQALGQGPQFIFQYYREEENGRGNFPPRFSGLQFPNYSSELNVNALELDDSALYLCASSLAAGATGELFFGEGSRLTVL.

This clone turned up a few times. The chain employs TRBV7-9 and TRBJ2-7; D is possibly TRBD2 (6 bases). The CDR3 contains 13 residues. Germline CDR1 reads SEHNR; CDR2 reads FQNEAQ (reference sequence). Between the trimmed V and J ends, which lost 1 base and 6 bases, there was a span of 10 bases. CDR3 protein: CASSLVEGSEQYF. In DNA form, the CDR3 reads TGTGCCAGCAGCTTAGTGGAGGGATCCGAGCAGTACTTC.

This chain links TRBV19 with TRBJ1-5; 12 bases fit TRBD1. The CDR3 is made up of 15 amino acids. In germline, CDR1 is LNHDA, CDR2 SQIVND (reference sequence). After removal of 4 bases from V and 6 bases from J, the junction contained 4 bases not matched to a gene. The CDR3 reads CASSTGQGASQPQHF. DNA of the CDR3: TGTGCCAGTAGTACGGGACAGGGGGCAAGTCAGCCCCAGCATTTT.

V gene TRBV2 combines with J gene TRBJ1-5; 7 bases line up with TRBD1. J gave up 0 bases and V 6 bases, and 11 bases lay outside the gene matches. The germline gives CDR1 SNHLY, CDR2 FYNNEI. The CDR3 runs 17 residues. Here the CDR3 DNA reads TGTGCCAGCAGAAGTCTAGGGGACAGATATAGCAATCAGCCCCAGCATTTT. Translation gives CASRSLGDRYSNQPQHF.

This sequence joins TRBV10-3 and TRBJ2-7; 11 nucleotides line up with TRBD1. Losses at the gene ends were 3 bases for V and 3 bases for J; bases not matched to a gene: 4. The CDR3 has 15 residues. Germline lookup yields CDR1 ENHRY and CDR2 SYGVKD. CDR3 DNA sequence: TGTGCCATCAGTGATGGGACAGGGGGTAGCTACGAGCAGTACTTC. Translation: CAISDGTGGSYEQYF.

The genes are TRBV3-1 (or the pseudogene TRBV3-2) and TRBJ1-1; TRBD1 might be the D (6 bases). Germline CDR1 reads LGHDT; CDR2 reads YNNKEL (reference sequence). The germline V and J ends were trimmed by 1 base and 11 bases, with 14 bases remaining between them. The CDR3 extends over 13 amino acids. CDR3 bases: TGTGCCAGCAGCCAAGGCTCGGGGGGGCAGGCTTTCTTT. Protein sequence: CASSQGSGGQAFF.